These 4 T cell receptor beta chains originate from one sample sequenced in a study of T cells after yellow fever vaccination (dated by TCRdb to 2018 to 2020). Library method: 5' RACE. Sequenced using an Illumina NovaSeq 6000. TCRdb reran the public reads through fastp at Q25 and MiXCR, keeping productive beta chains. Rows are unified per CDR3 protein, each entry keeping the most common DNA and genes. The sample table contains about 240,000 distinct CDR3 sequences; only one count was recorded for approximately 3.8% of them. The ten largest make up 19% of the sample. The treatment or condition label, read with the paper, signifies: live attenuated yellow fever vaccine strain. Material: PBMCs, obtained 15 days after the yellow fever booster vaccination. The receptors stem from a man aged 18 to 29 who received the YFV17D yellow fever vaccine.

This sequence joins TRBV20-1 and TRBJ2-5; the D gene is possibly TRBD2 (5 bases). The CDR3 length is 14 residues. Germline V CDR1 and CDR2: DFQATT, SNEGSKA (reference sequence). The V gene lost 3 bases and the J gene lost 5 bases, with 16 bases spanning the gap. This CDR3 reads CSASSALVAETQYF. CDR3 nucleotides: TGCAGTGCTAGTTCCGCACTAGTCGCGGAGACCCAGTACTTC.

This clonotype has a count of ten or more. The J gene is TRBJ1-1, the V gene TRBV19; D unresolved. CDR1 LNHDA and CDR2 SQIVND come from the germline V gene (reference sequence). Trimming took off 3 bases at V and 11 bases at J, with 10 bases between the two ends. CDR3 length equals 11 residues. The chain's CDR3 is CASSMVQYAFF. The CDR3 nucleotides read TGTGCCAGTAGTATGGTACAGTACGCTTTCTTT.

This clonotype has ten or more counts. The chain combines TRBV10-2 with TRBJ2-6; 7 bases align to TRBD1. CDR3 length: 17 amino acids. Germline V gives CDR1 WSHSY, CDR2 SAAADI. The V segment lost 6 bases and the J segment 0 bases; nucleotides outside the gene matches: 8. CDR3: CASRGDRSSSGANVLTF. CDR3 bases: TGCGCCAGCAGAGGGGACAGATCTAGCTCTGGGGCCAACGTCCTGACTTTC.

This clonotype came up many times. This rearrangement joins TRBV3-1 to TRBJ2-5; D gene ambiguous. Between the trimmed V and J ends, which lost 1 base and 5 bases, there was a span of 8 bases. Germline CDR1 and CDR2: LGHDT and YNNKEL (reference sequence). The CDR3 is 13 amino acids. CDR3 loop: CASSQGSAETQYF. The CDR3 coding sequence is TGTGCCAGCAGCCAAGGATCGGCGGAGACCCAGTACTTC.